This T cell receptor beta chain was captured in a study of radiation and T cells in renal cell carcinoma (dated by TCRdb to 2018 to 2020). Describing the broader study: Samples were obtained from a clinical trial, in which 15 Gy stereotactic body radiation therapy was delivered to primary renal cell carcinomas and nephrectomy was performed 4 weeks later. In the approximately 58 samples combined, 4 million to 5 million unique CDR3 nucleotide sequences were found, encoding some 2,500,000 unique CDR3 amino acid sequences. A total of 50 to 60 samples underwent TCR beta sequencing, made up of 25 or so tumors and about 27 peripheral blood samples. The investigation overall reported the following: In blood, the top tumor clonotypes increased between baseline and 2 weeks post-radiation and then shrank by 4 weeks, which suggests that tumor-resident clones expanded only transiently. Because pretreatment tumor biopsies were not available, the study could not determine whether clonotypes were already present within the tumor at baseline. With a single-armed trial design, the study had no way to address how radiation dose or scheduling affects the TCR repertoire. Dynamics of the blood repertoire were not tracked past 4 weeks after treatment.

The CDR1 and CDR2 encoded by the germline V gene (reference sequence) are MNHEY and SMNVEV. From its cysteine to its phenylalanine, the CDR3 spans 17 amino acids. The DNA shown is the 51-base CDR3, in frame from base 1. V and J are trimmed by 4 bases and 1 base, and the gene matches miss 6 bases of the junction. About this clone itself: It lacks a known antigen. Base qualities are not at hand, and no much larger clone is one base apart.

TCR beta libraries were generated from genomic DNA with the immunoSEQ kit, following the manufacturer's recommendations. Library preparation used a first multiplex PCR with proprietary primers, then a second PCR adding unique barcodes, with bead cleanups after each round. Each sample batch included a kit-provided positive control reaction and a negative control reaction. The final libraries underwent checking on an Agilent 4200 TapeStation D1000 ScreenTape, volumetric pooling, and quantification by qPCR. Sequencing was performed on an Illumina NextSeq500 with a MidOutput 150-cycle cartridge, and 156 Read1 and 15 Index1 cycles were run with kit custom primers. The pooled library was loaded at about 0.96 pM, and about 20% PhiX control was spiked in. Concerning the study's data processing: The vendor-processed data were analyzed in R, and a clonotype was defined as all T cells that share the same CDR3 nucleotide sequence. In the clone abundance analyses, frequencies were normalized to the 10,000 most abundant clones in each sample. Public T cell clones, which averaged fewer than five per sample, were removed prior to analysis. Tumor-enriched and baseline blood-enriched clonotypes were defined by at least a 32-fold difference in abundance between compartments. A beta-binomial differential abundance model was used to identify clonotypes that expanded or contracted between blood time points. Similarity between tumor and blood repertoires was quantified using the Baroni-Urbani and Buser coefficient, and groups were compared with two-tailed Wilcoxon tests in R. The source is immuneACCESS, and TCRdb retained only in-frame sequences with V and J called. Part of the clones is not carried over; for the studies checked, unresolved V genes explain less than half of this, and the remainder is unexplained. That table is the source of V, J and clone size, and D and trimming were worked out from the DNA. The sample table records 94,000 or so clones; about four fifths of these occur just once. The top ten clones comprise less than 7% of the sample.

The time point label of this sample denotes: baseline pretreatment blood. Interpreted using the paper, the treatment or condition label stands for: 15 Gy SBRT to primary tumor, nephrectomy 4 weeks later. To follow tumor-enriched clonotypes, serial peripheral blood was collected from radiation-treated patients at baseline and at 2 weeks and 4 weeks after SBRT. All patients had renal cell carcinoma with clear cell pathology. The QIAamp DNA Blood Mini Kit (Qiagen) was used to prepare genomic DNA for TCR sequencing. The analyses included just those samples that passed every quality control check. The chain uses TRBV27 and TRBJ2-6; the junction holds 8 bases that match TRBD1. This TCR was recovered from a man aged 60 to 75 with renal cell carcinoma. Here the sequenced sample was blood, taken from a patient whose treatment included radiotherapy and nephrectomy. The DNA reads as follows: TGTGCCAGCAGTTCATCTTACAGGGGGTCTGGGGCCAACGTCCTGACTTTC. Translated, this is CASSSSYRGSGANVLTF.